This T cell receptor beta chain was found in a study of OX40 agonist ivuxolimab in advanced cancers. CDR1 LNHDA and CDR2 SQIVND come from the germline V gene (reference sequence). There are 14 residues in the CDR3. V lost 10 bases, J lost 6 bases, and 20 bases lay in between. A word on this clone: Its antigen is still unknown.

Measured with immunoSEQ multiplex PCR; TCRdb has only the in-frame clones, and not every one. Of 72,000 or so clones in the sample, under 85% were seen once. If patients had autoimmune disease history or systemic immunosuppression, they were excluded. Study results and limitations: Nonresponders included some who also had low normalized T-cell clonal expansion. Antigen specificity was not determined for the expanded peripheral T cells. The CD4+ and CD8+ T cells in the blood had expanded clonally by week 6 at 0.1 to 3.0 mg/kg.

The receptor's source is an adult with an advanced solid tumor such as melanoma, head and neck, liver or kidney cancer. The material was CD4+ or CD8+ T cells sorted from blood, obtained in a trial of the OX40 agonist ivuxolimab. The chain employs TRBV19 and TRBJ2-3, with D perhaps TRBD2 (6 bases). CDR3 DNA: TGTGCCACAAGGTCGGAGGGGCGAACGGATACGCAGTATTTT. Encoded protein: CATRSEGRTDTQYF.